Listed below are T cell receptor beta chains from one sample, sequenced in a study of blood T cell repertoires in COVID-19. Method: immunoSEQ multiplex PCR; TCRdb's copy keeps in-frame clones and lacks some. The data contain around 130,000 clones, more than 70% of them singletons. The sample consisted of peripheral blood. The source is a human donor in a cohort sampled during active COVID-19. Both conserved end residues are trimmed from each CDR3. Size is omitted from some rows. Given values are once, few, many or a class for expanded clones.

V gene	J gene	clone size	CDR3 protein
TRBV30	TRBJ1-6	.	AWTPPRRSPLH
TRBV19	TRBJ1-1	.	ASKTGAGTEAF
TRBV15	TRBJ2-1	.	ATSRVASTYNEQF
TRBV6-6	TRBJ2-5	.	ASSYRGLGLRETQY
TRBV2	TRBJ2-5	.	ASSGGLAGGETQY
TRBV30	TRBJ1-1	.	AWSAQGARAF
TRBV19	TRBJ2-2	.	ASSIEDGSGELF
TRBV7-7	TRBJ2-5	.	ASSLGTGGQETQY
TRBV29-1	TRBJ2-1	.	SVTPRWGPNEQF
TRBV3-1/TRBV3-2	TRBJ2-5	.	ASSQASGGVQETQY
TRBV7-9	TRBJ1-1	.	ASSPDLGGDTEAF
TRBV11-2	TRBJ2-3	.	ASSSQTGGVAGGHRY
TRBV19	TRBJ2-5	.	ASSIQGQGETQY
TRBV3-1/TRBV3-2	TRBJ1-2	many	ASSPRDNGYT
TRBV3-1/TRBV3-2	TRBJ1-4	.	ASSQGAGNEKLF
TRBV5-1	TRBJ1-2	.	ASSLTGTGYGYT
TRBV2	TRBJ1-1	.	ATRGTGVGTEAF
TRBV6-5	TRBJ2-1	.	ASSRDRWGNEQF
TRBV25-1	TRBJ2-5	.	ASSEVSGQHETQY
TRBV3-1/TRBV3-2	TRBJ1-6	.	ASNPHGSSAPLH
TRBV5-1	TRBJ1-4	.	ASKRQGIPNEKLF
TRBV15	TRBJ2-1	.	ATSPGTFGNEQF
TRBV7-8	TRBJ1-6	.	ASSLGGGPDSPLH
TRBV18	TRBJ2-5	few	ASSPLRGGAETQY
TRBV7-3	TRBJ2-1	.	ASSPIRGGDPNEQF
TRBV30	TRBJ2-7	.	AWSVGGVRSYEQY
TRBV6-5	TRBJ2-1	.	ASTRSNEQF
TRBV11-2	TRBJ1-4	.	ASSRQGFNEKLF
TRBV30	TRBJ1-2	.	AWRGGPSPYGYT
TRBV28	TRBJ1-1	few	ASSLRQGNTEAF
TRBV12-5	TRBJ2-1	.	ASGLVSSYNEQF
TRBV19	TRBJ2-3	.	ASSINPAGGPHRSTDTQY
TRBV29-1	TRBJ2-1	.	SSSGGTGGLYEQF
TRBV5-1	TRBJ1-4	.	ASGTGERDEKLF
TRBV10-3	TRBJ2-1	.	AISRDSYNEQF
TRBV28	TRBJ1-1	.	ASSLLTGMVPF
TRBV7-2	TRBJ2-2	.	ASSSRRAGTGELF
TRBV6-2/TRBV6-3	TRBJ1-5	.	ASSYSGDRDYQPQH
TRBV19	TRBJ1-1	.	ASSIFPGENTEAF
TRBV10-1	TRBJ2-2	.	ASSELAGGAGELF
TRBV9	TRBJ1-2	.	ASSAYLVAGYGYT
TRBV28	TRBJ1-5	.	ASSLLTGTGGQPQH
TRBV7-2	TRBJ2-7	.	ASSWGREQY
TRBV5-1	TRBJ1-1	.	ASSPTTAAGGAF
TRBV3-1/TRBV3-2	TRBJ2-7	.	ASSQGASGGAEQY
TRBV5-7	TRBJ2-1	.	ASSLPGLARNEQF
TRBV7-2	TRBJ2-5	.	ASSSWLAGGETQY
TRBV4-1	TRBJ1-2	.	ASSQDEHYGYT
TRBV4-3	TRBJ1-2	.	ASSQDQRRGYT